One sample yielded the 10 T cell receptor beta chains listed below, sequenced in a study of fetal regulatory T cell absence and autoimmunity. Sequenced by immunoSEQ multiplex PCR; TCRdb stores in-frame clones only, minus some. The sample yields about 95,000 clones, around 72% seen once. The sequenced sample consisted of pancreas tissue. The receptors were sampled from a male donor with IPEX syndrome.

The chain joins TRBV5-5 to TRBJ2-7, with a weak D call TRBD1 (6 bases). CDR1 and CDR2 from the germline V gene are SGHKS and YYEKEE (reference sequence). The CDR3 contains 14 residues. V dropped 4 bases and J dropped 4 bases, with 15 bases sitting between them. CDR3 loop: CASSPEWGLYEQYF. CDR3 DNA sequence: TGTGCCAGCAGCCCGGAGTGGGGGCTTTACGAGCAGTACTTC.

V usage is TRBV9 and J usage is TRBJ2-7; possibly TRBD2 for D (6 bases). This CDR3 is 14 amino acids long. Per germline, CDR1 SGDLS and CDR2 YYNGEE. Between the trimmed V and J ends, which lost 3 bases and 6 bases, there was a span of 16 bases. The CDR3 here is CASSEEGREAEQYF. The CDR3, as DNA: TGTGCCAGCAGCGAAGAGGGCAGGGAGGCCGAGCAGTACTTC.

The DNA of the CDR3 is TGTGCCAGCAGCTTGGGGCGACATCGCGCTTTCTTT. This gives the protein CASSLGRHRAFF. The chain carries TRBV5-6 and TRBJ1-1; D not certain. The germline CDR1 and CDR2 sequences are SGHDT and YYEEEE. The CDR3 contains 12 residues. Trimming left V 0 bases short and J 11 bases short, with 11 bases between. The full variable domain, completed using reference TRBV5-6 and TRBJ1-1, is DAGVTQSPTHLIKTRGQQVTLRCSPKSGHDTVSWYQQALGQGPQFIFQYYEEEERQRGNFPDRFSGHQFPNYSSELNVNALLLGDSALYLCASSLGRHRAFFGQGTRLTVV.

The chain joins TRBV10-3 to TRBJ1-2; 11 nucleotides line up with TRBD1. The CDR3 is made up of 14 amino acids. Germline V gives CDR1 ENHRY, CDR2 SYGVKD. Trimming took 5 bases from V and 6 from J; bases not matched to a gene: 5. In nucleotides, the CDR3 is TGTGCCATCAGTCCCGGGACAGGGGGAGATGGCTACACCTTC. Residues: CAISPGTGGDGYTF.

V is TRBV5-1 and J is TRBJ2-7; TRBD1 matches at 10 bases. The germline V gene has CDR1 SGHRS and CDR2 YFSETQ. With 3 bases clipped from V and 6 bases from J, the junction kept 0 bases outside the gene matches. The CDR3 is 12 residues long. CDR3 nucleotide sequence: TGCGCCAGCAGCTGGGACAGGGGCGAGCAGTACTTC. Protein sequence: CASSWDRGEQYF.

The chain recombines TRBV4-3 with TRBJ2-2, with 7 positions matching TRBD2. Germline V gene sequence: CDR1 LGHNA, CDR2 YSLEER. After removal of 1 base from V and 6 bases from J, the junction contained 2 bases not matched to a gene. The length of the CDR3 is 14 residues. CDR3: CASSQGAGAGELFF. In DNA form, the CDR3 reads TGCGCCAGCAGCCAAGGGGCGGGGGCCGGGGAGCTGTTTTTT.

CDR3 coding DNA: TGCGCCAGCAGAAGGGGGCTCCCCTCCTACGAGCAGTACTTC. It is translated as CASRRGLPSYEQYF. This chain connects TRBV5-1 to TRBJ2-7, with 7 bases fitting TRBD1. V shed 5 bases and J 0 bases; nucleotides not matched to a gene: 5. The CDR3 totals 14 residues. Looked up from germline, CDR1 is SGHRS and CDR2 is YFSETQ.

The rearrangement joins TRBV11-2 to TRBJ2-5, with D possibly being TRBD2 (5 bases). The CDR3 is 17 amino acids. Germline CDR1 reads SGHAT; CDR2 reads FQNNGV. Trimming took 2 bases from V and 3 from J, leaving 19 bases between them. This CDR3 is CASSLSTWEWGEETQYF. CDR3 coding DNA: TGTGCCAGCAGCTTATCTACCTGGGAGTGGGGTGAAGAGACCCAGTACTTC.

V usage is TRBV7-9 and J usage is TRBJ2-2; D uncertain. This CDR3 has 12 amino acids. V lost 6 bases and J 3 bases, leaving 5 bases between the germline ends. CDR1 SEHNR and CDR2 FQNEAQ come from the germline V gene (reference sequence). The CDR3 here is CASSYYTGELFF. DNA of the CDR3: TGTGCCAGCAGTTATTACACCGGGGAGCTGTTTTTT.

The chain uses TRBV11-3 and TRBJ2-5, with 7 bases identical to TRBD1. The V and J ends lost 5 bases and 1 base, in that order; junction bases with no gene match: 4. Germline V gene lookup returns CDR1 SGHNT and CDR2 YENEEA. The CDR3 sequence is 14 residues long. CDR3 sequence: CASSRRDSQETQYF. CDR3 DNA sequence: TGTGCCAGCAGCCGCAGGGACAGCCAAGAGACCCAGTACTTC.